This T cell receptor (beta chain) derives from a study of shared clonotypes between healthy human individuals. Turning to the study itself: Per donor, three plates held CD4 naive cells, three held CD4 memory, two held CD8 naive and one held CD8 memory.

CDR1 is SGHVS and CDR2 is FNYEAQ in the germline V gene. The V and J ends lost 5 bases and 0 bases respectively, with 17 bases between them. CDR3 size: 18 residues. Only in-frame clones appear in the TCRdb table, and some are missing; sequencing was by immunoSEQ multiplex PCR. Of approximately 95,000 clones in the sample, 67% were seen once. CCR7-negative CD45RA+ TemRA cells were combined with CD45RO+ cells to form CD8 memory. What was sequenced was memory CD8+ T cells sorted from blood. Subset denoted: CD45RO+ cells pooled with CCR7-negative TemRA cells. V gene TRBV7-6 combines with J gene TRBJ2-6; weak D call: TRBD2 (6 bases). The sequence derives from a man aged 25 to 40 in good health. CDR3 sequence: CASSPGVIQASGANVLTF. As DNA, the CDR3 is TGTGCCAGCAGCCCGGGGGTTATCCAGGCCTCTGGGGCCAACGTCCTGACTTTC.